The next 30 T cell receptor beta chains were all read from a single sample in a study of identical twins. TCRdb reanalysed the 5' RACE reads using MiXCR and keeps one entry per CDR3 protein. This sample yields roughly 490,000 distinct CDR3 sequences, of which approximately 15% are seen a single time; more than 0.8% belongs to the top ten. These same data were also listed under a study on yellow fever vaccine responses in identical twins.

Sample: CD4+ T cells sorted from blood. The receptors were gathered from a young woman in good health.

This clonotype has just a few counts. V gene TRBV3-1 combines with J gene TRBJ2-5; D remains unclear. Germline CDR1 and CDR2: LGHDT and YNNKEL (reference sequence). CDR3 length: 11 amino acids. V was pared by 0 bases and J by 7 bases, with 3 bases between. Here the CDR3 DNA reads TGTGCCAGCAGCCAAGAGTCGACCCAGTACTTC. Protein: CASSQESTQYF.

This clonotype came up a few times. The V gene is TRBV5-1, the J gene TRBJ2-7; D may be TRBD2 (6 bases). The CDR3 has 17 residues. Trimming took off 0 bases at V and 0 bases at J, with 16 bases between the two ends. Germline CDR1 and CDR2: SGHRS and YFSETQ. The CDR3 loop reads CASSLGGIAESSYEQYF. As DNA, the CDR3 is TGCGCCAGCAGCTTGGGGGGAATAGCGGAGAGCTCCTACGAGCAGTACTTC.

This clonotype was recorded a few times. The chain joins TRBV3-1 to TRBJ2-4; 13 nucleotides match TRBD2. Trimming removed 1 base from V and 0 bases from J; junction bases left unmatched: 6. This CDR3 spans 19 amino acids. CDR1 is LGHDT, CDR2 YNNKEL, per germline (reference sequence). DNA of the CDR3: TGTGCCAGCAGCCAAGCGGGACTAGCGGGAAGTCTAGCCAAAAACATTCAGTACTTC. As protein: CASSQAGLAGSLAKNIQYF. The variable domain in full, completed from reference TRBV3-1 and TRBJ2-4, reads DTAVSQTPKYLVTQMGNDKSIKCEQNLGHDTMYWYKQDSKKFLKIMFSYNNKELIINETVPNRFSPKSPDKAHLNLHINSLELGDSAVYFCASSQAGLAGSLAKNIQYFGAGTRLSVL.

In DNA, the CDR3 is TGCGCCAGCAGTGAGAATAGCGGGAGTTACACCGGGGAGCTGTTTTTT. Translating gives CASSENSGSYTGELFF. The rearrangement links TRBV10-1 to TRBJ2-2; TRBD2 agrees at 9 bases. In germline, CDR1 is WNHNN, CDR2 SYGVQD (reference sequence). Trimming removed 2 bases from V and 3 bases from J; junction bases left unmatched: 4. The CDR3 is 16 amino acids.

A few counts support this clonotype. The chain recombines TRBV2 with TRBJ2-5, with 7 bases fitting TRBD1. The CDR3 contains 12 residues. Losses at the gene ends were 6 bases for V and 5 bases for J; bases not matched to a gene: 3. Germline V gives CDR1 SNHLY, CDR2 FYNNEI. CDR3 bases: TGTGCCAGCAGGATACAGGGGGAGACCCAGTACTTC. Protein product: CASRIQGETQYF.

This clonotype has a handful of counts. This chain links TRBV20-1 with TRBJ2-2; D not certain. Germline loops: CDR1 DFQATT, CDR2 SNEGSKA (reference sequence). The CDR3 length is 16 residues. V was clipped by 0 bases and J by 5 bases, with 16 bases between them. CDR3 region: CSARDPWTLGTGELFF. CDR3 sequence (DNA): TGCAGTGCTAGAGATCCGTGGACGCTGGGGACCGGGGAGCTGTTTTTT.

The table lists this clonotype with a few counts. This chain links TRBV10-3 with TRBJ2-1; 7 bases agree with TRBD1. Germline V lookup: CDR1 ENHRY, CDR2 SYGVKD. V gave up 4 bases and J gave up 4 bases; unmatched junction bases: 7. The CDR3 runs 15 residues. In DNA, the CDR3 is TGTGCCATCAGTGGAATGGGACAGCCATACAATGAGCAGTTCTTC. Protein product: CAISGMGQPYNEQFF.

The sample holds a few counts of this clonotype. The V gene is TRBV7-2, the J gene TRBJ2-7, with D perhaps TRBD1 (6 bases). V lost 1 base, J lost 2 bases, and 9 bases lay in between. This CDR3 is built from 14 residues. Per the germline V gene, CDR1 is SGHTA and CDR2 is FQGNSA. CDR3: CASSLVWTAYEQYF. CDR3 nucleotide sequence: TGTGCCAGCAGCTTAGTATGGACAGCCTACGAGCAGTACTTC.

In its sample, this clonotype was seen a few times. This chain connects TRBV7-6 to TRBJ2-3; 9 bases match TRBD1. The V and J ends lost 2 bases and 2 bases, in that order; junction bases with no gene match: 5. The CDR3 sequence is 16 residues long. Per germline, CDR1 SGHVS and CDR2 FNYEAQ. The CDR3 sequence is CASSLTSQGATDTQYF. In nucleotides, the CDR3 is TGTGCCAGCAGCTTAACTTCACAGGGGGCCACAGATACGCAGTATTTT.

The CDR3 protein is CASSRNTLNEKLFF. In nucleotides, the CDR3 is TGCGCCAGCAGCCGCAACACGTTGAATGAAAAACTGTTTTTT. The V call is TRBV4-3, the J call TRBJ1-4; D is undetermined. V lost 4 bases and J lost 5, with 11 bases in between. The germline V gene has CDR1 LGHNA and CDR2 YSLEER. The CDR3 sequence is 14 residues long.

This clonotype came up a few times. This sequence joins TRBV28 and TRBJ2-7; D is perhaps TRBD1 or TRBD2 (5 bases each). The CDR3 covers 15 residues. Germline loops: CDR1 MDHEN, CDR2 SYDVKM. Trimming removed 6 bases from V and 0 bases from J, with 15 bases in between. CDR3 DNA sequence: TGTGCCAGCAGACGCCCCCGGGACGACTCCTACGAGCAGTACTTC. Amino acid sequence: CASRRPRDDSYEQYF. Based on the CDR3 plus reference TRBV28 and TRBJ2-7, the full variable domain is DVKVTQSSRYLVKRTGEKVFLECVQDMDHENMFWYRQDPGLGLRLIYFSYDVKMKEKGDIPEGYSVSREKKERFSLILESASTNQTSMYLCASRRPRDDSYEQYFGPGTRLTVT.

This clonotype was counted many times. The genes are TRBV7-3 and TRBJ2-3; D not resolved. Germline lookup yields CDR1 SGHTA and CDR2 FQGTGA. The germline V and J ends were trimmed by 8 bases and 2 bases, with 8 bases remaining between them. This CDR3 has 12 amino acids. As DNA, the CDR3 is TGTGCCAGCGGCGACTCCACAGATACGCAGTATTTT. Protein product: CASGDSTDTQYF.

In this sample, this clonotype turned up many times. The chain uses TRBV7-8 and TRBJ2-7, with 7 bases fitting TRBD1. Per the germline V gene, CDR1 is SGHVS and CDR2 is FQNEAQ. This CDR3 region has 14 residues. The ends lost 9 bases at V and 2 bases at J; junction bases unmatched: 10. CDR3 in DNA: TGTGCCAGTAAAAGAGAGGGGGCGGCCTACGAGCAGTACTTC. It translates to CASKREGAAYEQYF.

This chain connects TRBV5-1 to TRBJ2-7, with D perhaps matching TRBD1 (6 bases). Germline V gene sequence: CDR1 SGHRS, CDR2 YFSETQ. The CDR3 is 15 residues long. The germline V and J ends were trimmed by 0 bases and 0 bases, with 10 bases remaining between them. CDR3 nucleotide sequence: TGCGCCAGCAGCTTGGCACAGGGAAACTCCTACGAGCAGTACTTC. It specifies CASSLAQGNSYEQYF.

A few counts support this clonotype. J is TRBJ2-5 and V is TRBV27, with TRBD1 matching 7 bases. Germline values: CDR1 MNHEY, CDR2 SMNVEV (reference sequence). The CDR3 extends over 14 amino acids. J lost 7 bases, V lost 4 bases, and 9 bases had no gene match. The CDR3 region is CASSSRDSPGTQYF. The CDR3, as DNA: TGTGCCAGCAGTTCAAGGGACAGCCCAGGGACCCAGTACTTC.

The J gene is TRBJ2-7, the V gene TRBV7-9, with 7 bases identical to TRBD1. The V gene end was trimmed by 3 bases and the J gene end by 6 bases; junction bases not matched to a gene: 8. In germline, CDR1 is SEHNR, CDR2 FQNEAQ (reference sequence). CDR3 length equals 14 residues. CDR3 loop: CASSFPGQEVEQYF. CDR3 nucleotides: TGTGCCAGCAGCTTCCCCGGACAGGAAGTCGAGCAGTACTTC.

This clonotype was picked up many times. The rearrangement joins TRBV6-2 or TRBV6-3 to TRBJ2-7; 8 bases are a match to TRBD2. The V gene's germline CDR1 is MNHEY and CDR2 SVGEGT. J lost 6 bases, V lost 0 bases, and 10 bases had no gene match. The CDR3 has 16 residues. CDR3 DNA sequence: TGTGCCAGCAGTTACTCCAGCGGGGGCCCAAAATCCGAGCAGTACTTC. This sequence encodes CASSYSSGGPKSEQYF.

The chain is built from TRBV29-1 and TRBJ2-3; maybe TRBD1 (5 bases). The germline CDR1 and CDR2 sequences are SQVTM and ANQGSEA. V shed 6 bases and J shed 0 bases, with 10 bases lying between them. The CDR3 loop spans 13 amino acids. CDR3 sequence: CSVTRTSTDTQYF. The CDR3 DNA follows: TGCAGCGTGACCCGGACAAGCACAGATACGCAGTATTTT.

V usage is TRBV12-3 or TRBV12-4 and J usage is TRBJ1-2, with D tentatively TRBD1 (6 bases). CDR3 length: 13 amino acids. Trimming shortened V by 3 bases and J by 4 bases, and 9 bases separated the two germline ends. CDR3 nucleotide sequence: TGTGCCAGCAGTTTTGGGGGGGCCTATGGCTACACCTTC. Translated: CASSFGGAYGYTF.

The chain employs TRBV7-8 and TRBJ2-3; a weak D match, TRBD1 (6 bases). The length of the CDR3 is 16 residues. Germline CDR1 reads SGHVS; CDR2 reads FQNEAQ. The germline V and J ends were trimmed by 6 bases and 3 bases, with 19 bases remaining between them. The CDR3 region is CASRLVGALGTDTQYF. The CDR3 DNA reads TGTGCCAGCAGACTGGTGGGGGCACTCGGAACAGATACGCAGTATTTT.

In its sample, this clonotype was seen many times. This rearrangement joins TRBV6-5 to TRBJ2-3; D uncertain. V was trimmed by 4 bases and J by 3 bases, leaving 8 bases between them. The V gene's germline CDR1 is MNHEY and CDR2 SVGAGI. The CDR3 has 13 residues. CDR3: CASSFPGTDTQYF. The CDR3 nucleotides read TGTGCCAGCAGTTTCCCCGGGACAGATACGCAGTATTTT.

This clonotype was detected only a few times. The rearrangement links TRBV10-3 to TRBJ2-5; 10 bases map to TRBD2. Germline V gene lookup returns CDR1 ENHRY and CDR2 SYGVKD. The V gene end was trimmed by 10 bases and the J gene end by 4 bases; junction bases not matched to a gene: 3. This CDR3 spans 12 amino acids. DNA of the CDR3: TGTGCCACCAGGACTAGCGGAGAGACCCAGTACTTC. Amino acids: CATRTSGETQYF.

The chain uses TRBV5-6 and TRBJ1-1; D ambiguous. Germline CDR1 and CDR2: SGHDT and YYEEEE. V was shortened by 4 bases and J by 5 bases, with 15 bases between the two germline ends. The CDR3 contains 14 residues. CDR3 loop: CASSRIRFGTEAFF. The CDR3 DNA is TGTGCCAGCAGCCGCATTAGGTTCGGGACTGAAGCTTTCTTT.

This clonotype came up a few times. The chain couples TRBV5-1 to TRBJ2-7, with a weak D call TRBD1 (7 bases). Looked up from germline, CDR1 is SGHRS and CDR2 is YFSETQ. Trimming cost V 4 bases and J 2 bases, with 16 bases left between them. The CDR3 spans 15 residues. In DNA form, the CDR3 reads TGCGCCAGCAGCACAGGCAGGGGGGACCCCTACGAGCAGTACTTC. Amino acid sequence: CASSTGRGDPYEQYF.

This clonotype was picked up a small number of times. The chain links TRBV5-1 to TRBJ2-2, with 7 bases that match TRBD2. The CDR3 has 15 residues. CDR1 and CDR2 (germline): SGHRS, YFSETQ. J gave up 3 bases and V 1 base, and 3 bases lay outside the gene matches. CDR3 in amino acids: CASSLIAGDTGELFF. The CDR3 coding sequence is TGCGCCAGCAGCTTGATAGCGGGCGACACCGGGGAGCTGTTTTTT.

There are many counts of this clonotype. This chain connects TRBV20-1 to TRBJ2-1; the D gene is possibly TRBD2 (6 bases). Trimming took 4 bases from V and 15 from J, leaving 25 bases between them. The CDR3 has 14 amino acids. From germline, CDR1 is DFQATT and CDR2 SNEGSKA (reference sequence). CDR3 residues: CSAMTSSIVSERFF. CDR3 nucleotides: TGCAGTGCTATGACTAGTTCCATAGTGAGTGAACGGTTCTTC.

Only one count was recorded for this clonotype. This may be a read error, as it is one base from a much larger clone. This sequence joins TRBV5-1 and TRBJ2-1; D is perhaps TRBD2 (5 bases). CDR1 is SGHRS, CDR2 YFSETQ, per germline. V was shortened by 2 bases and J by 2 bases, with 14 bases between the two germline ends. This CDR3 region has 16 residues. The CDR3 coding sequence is TGCGCCAGCAGCTTTGACCTAGCTGGCACCTACAATGAGCAGTTCTTC. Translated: CASSFDLAGTYNEQFF.

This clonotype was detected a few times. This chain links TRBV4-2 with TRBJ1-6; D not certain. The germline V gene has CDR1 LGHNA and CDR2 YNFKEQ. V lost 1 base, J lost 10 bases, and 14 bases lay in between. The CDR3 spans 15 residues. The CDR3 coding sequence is TGTGCCAGCAGCCAAGCGGAGAGGTTGGGCTCACCCCTCCACTTT. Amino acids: CASSQAERLGSPLHF.

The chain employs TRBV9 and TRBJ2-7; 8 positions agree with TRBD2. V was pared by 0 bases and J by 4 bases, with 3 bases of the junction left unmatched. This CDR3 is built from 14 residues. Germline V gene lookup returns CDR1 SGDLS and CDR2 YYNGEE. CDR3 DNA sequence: TGTGCCAGCAGCGTAGGGGCGGGAGGATACGAGCAGTACTTC. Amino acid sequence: CASSVGAGGYEQYF.

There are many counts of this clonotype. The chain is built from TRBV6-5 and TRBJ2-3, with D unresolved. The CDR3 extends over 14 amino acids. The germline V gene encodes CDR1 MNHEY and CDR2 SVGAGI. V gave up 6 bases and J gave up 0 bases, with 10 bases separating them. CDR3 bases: TGTGCCAGCAGCTACAGTAGGAGCACAGATACGCAGTATTTT. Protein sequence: CASSYSRSTDTQYF.